A selection of T cell receptor beta chains follows, all from one sample in a study of shared clonotypes between healthy human individuals. Produced via immunoSEQ multiplex PCR; TCRdb's table is partial and in-frame only. The sample lists more than 2 million clones, about 94% seen once, with more than 0.95% in the top ten. The sequencing sample was made of naive CD8+ T cells sorted from blood. The receptors here all came from a young man in good health. The CDR3 runs from the conserved cysteine through the conserved F or W. A D gene is named only where the DNA matches it firmly.

d_gene: NA
j_gene: TRBJ2-7
v_gene: TRBV28
CDR3aa: CASSPLYEQYF
CDR3nt: TGTGCCAGCAGCCCTCTCTACGAGCAGTACTTC

d_gene: TRBD2
j_gene: TRBJ2-7
v_gene: TRBV5-6
CDR3aa: CASSLEGLVYEQYF
CDR3nt: TGTGCCAGCAGCCTCGAGGGACTAGTCTACGAGCAGTACTTC

d_gene: NA
j_gene: TRBJ1-4
v_gene: TRBV6-6
CDR3aa: CASSWGADEKLFF
CDR3nt: TGTGCCAGCAGTTGGGGGGCTGATGAAAAACTGTTTTTT

d_gene: TRBD2
j_gene: TRBJ2-1
v_gene: TRBV15
CDR3aa: CATSPGGLAGGRGSYNEQFF
CDR3nt: TGTGCCACCAGCCCCGGGGGCCTCGCGGGGGGGCGTGGTTCCTACAATGAGCAGTTCTTC

d_gene: NA
j_gene: TRBJ1-1
v_gene: TRBV27
CDR3aa: CASSPAWGRTEAFF
CDR3nt: TGTGCCAGCAGTCCCGCCTGGGGTAGGACTGAAGCTTTCTTT

d_gene: NA
j_gene: TRBJ2-1
v_gene: TRBV6-1
CDR3aa: CASSEEGRDRIFDNEQFF
CDR3nt: TGTGCCAGCAGTGAAGAGGGCAGGGATCGGATTTTTGACAATGAGCAGTTCTTC

d_gene: NA
j_gene: TRBJ2-1
v_gene: TRBV5-6
CDR3aa: CASSLEGQWSSYNEQFF
CDR3nt: TGTGCCAGCAGCTTGGAAGGGCAGTGGAGCTCCTACAATGAGCAGTTCTTC

d_gene: NA
j_gene: TRBJ2-4
v_gene: TRBV6-6
CDR3aa: CASSYSEGRARIQYF
CDR3nt: TGTGCCAGCAGTTACTCGGAAGGCAGGGCCCGGATTCAGTACTTC

d_gene: NA
j_gene: TRBJ1-1
v_gene: TRBV25-1
CDR3aa: CASSEQGTEAFF
CDR3nt: TGTGCCAGCAGTGAGCAGGGCACTGAAGCTTTCTTT

d_gene: NA
j_gene: TRBJ1-2
v_gene: TRBV5-1
CDR3aa: CASSLTGITYGYTF
CDR3nt: TGCGCCAGCAGCTTGACAGGGATCACCTATGGCTACACCTTC

d_gene: TRBD1
j_gene: TRBJ1-5
v_gene: TRBV7-2
CDR3aa: CASSSTGSSNQPQHF
CDR3nt: TGTGCCAGCAGCTCGACAGGGAGTAGCAATCAGCCCCAGCATTTT

d_gene: NA
j_gene: TRBJ1-2
v_gene: TRBV6-5
CDR3aa: CASSYSTLYGYTF
CDR3nt: TGTGCCAGCAGTTACTCGACCCTTTATGGCTACACCTTC

d_gene: NA
j_gene: TRBJ1-6
v_gene: TRBV4-1
CDR3aa: CASSHTDMSNSPLHF
CDR3nt: TGCGCCAGCAGCCATACAGACATGTCGAATTCACCCCTCCACTTT

d_gene: TRBD1
j_gene: TRBJ2-5
v_gene: TRBV7-9
CDR3aa: CASSFGTGTEETQYF
CDR3nt: TGTGCCAGCAGCTTCGGGACAGGGACGGAAGAGACCCAGTACTTC

d_gene: TRBD2
j_gene: TRBJ2-7
v_gene: TRBV11-2
CDR3aa: CASSLASGIGYEQYF
CDR3nt: TGTGCCAGCAGCTTAGCTAGCGGGATCGGCTACGAGCAGTACTTC

d_gene: TRBD1
j_gene: TRBJ1-1
v_gene: TRBV7-2
CDR3aa: CASSLELGTANTEAFF
CDR3nt: TGTGCCAGCAGCCTCGAGTTAGGGACAGCGAACACTGAAGCTTTCTTT

d_gene: NA
j_gene: TRBJ2-3
v_gene: TRBV5-4
CDR3aa: CASSLTVLGTDTQYF
CDR3nt: TGTGCCAGCAGCCTGACGGTCTTGGGCACAGATACGCAGTATTTT